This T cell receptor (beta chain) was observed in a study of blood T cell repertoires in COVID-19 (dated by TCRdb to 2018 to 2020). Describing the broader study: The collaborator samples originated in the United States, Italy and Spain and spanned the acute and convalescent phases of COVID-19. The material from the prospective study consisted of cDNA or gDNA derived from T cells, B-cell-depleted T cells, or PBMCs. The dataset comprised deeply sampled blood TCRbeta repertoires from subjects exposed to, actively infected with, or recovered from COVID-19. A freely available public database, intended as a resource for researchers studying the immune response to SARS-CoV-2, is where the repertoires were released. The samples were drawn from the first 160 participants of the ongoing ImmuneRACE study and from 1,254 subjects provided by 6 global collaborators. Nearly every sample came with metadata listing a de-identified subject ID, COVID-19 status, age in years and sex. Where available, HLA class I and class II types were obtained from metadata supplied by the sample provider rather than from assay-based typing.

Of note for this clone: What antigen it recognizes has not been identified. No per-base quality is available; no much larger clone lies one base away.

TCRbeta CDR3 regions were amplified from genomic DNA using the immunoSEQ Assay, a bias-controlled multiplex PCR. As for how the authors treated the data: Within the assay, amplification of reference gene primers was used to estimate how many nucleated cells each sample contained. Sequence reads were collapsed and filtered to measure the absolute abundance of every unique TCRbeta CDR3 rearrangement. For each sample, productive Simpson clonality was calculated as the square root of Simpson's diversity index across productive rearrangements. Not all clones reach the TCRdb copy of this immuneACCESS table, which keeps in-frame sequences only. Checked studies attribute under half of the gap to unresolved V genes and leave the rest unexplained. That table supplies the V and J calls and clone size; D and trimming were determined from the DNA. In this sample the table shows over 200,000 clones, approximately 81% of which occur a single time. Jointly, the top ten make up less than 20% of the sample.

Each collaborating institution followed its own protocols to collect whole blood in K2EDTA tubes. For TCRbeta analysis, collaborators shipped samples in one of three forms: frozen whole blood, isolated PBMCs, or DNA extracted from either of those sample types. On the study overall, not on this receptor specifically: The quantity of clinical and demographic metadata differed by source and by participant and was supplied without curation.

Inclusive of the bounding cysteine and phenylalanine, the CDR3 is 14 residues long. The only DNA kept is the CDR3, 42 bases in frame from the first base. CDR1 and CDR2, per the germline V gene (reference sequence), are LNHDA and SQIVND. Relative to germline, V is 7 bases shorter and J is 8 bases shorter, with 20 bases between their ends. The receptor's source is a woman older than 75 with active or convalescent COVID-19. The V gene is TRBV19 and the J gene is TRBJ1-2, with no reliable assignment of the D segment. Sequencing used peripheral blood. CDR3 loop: CASTPSREQGGYTF. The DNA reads TGTGCCAGTACCCCCTCCCGGGAGCAAGGAGGCTACACCTTC.